The source of this T cell receptor (beta chain) is a study of blood T cell dynamics during melanoma immunotherapy (dated by TCRdb to the early 2020s). At the level of the whole study: Patients with metastatic melanoma were treated with first-line pembrolizumab or nivolumab plus ipilimumab as standard of care in the United Kingdom. To find early correlates of response, peripheral T cell receptor repertoires were profiled in metastatic melanoma patients before and after one cycle of checkpoint inhibitor therapy. The training cohort was made up of consecutive patients, while a further independent group of patients from the same centre was pooled to form an external validation set.

V and J are truncated by 8 bases and 0 bases respectively, leaving an intervening sequence of 8 bases. The CDR3, from cysteine to phenylalanine, totals 13 residues. The kept DNA is CDR3 alone, 39 bases in frame from the first base. CDR1 and CDR2 (SQVTM, ANQGSEA) derive from the germline V gene. Concerning this clone: Its antigen remains unidentified. No base-level quality is on record; no much larger clone is a single base apart.

Read against the paper, the sample's time point label means: week 3, after first cycle of checkpoint inhibitor. Blood was sampled before treatment (T0) and at week 3 (W3), after the first cycle of checkpoint blockade. Except for two patients with rapid clinical progression, response was assessed 12 weeks after the first infusion by RECIST 1.1; disease control meant complete response, partial response or stable disease. Patients with prior systemic cancer treatment, concomitant immunosuppressant therapy or synchronous other active malignancies were excluded. In six patients, three with progression and three with disease control, sorted CD8+ memory and naive T cell subsets were sequenced at T0 and W3. PBMC were isolated from blood with Lymphoprep and SepMate tubes, followed by red cell lysis. QIAamp DNA Blood Mini kits were used to extract DNA from both PBMC and sorted T cell subsets. CD8+ T cell subsets were live-sorted on a FACSAria III cytometer and were frozen prior to DNA extraction. For flow cytometry, fresh PBMC were kept at 4 degrees C in PBS with around 1.9% fetal bovine serum and analyzed within 24 hours.

For each sorted CD8+ T cell subset, the entire amount of extracted DNA was loaded into the assay. The immunoSEQ TCRb Assay kit was used according to manufacturer instructions to amplify TCR beta CDR3 sequences from genomic DNA. The KAPA Library Quantification Kit for Illumina platforms was used to quantify pooled libraries by qPCR. Sequencing of the pooled libraries was done on an Illumina NextSeq 500, with clustering at 0.6-1.1 pM. The source study handled its data this way. The TCR data were analyzed using immunoSEQ ANALYZER and the R LymphoSeq package. A rearrangement efficiency score was calculated as productive divided by the sum of productive and non-productive CDR3 sequences. Clonality was assessed using the Gini coefficient and diversity using the Renyi index at alpha=1, with pairwise comparisons between timepoints within each patient. Clonal relatedness, based on an edit distance of 3, and repertoire similarity, based on the Bhattacharyya coefficient, were both computed in LymphoSeq. Linear discriminant analysis on week-3 changes in clonality and diversity was built with the R MASS and caret packages to classify response. TCRdb provides this immuneACCESS table in a form limited to in-frame rearrangements. Some clones are lacking; in checked studies, under half of them reflect an unresolved V gene, and why the rest are absent is not known. The V and J calls and the clone size are those of that table, but D and trimming were determined from the DNA. Across this sample there are 15,000 to 20,000 clones, with roughly 93% seen only once. Jointly, the top ten make up over 0.2% of the sample.

Overall study results and their limits: Among sorted CD8+ subsets, TIE cells showed the highest similarity to cfDNA CDR3 sequences and the highest clonality, suggesting active turnover with convergence on dominant clones. The relatively small sample size was acknowledged as something that could potentially limit how far the results can be generalized. The study could not determine whether the T cell clones driving repertoire changes were melanoma-specific or reflected general immune activation.

Sequencing was performed on effector memory CD8+ T cells from blood, taken from a patient treated with checkpoint blockade. The clonotype comes from a human donor with melanoma. This sequence uses TRBV29-1 and TRBJ2-6; no D segment can be confidently identified. The CDR3 protein is CSTWDSGANVLTF. In nucleotides, the sequence is TGCAGCACGTGGGACTCTGGGGCCAACGTCCTGACTTTC. Supplemented by the reference TRBV29-1 and TRBJ2-6 proteins around the CDR3, the complete variable domain is SAVISQKPSRDICQRGTSLTIQCQVDSQVTMMFWYRQQPGQSLTLIATANQGSEATYESGFVIDKFPISRPNLTFSTLTVSNMSPEDSSIYLCSTWDSGANVLTFGAGSRLTVL.